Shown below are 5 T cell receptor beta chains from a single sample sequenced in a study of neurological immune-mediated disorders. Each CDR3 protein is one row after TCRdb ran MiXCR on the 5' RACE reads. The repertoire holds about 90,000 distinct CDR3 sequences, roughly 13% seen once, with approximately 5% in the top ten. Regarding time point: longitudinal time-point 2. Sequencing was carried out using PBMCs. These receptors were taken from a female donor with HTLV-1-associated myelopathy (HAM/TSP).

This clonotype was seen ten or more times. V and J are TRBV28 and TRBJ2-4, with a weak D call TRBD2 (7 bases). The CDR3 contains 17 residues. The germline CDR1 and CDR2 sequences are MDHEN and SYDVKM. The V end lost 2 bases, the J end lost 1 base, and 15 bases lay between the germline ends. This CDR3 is CASSLATGRGAKNIQYF. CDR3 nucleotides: TGTGCCAGCAGTTTAGCTACAGGGAGGGGGGCCAAAAACATTCAGTACTTC.

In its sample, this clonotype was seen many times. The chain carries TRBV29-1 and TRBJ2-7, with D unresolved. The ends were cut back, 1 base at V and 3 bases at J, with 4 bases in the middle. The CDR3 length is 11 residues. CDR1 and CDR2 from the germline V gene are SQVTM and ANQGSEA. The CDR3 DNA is TGCAGCGTTGAAGCCGACTACGAGCAGTACTTC. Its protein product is CSVEADYEQYF.

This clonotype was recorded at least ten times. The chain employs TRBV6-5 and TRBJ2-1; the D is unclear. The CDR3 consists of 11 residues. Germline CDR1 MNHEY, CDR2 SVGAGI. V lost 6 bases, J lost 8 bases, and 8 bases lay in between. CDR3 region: CASRAVDEQFF. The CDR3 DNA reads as TGTGCCAGCAGAGCCGTGGATGAGCAGTTCTTC.

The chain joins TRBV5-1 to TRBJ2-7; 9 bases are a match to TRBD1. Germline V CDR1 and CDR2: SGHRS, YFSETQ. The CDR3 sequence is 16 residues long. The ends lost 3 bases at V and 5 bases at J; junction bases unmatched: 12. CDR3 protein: CASSSTPGQGNHEQYF. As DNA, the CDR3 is TGCGCCAGCAGCTCTACTCCGGGACAGGGAAATCACGAGCAGTACTTC.

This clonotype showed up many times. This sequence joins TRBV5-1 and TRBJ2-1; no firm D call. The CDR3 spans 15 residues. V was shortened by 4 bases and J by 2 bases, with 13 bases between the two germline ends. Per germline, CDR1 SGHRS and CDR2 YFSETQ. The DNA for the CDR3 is TGCGCCAGCAGCCCGGATGATCTTCCCTACAATGAGCAGTTCTTC. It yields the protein CASSPDDLPYNEQFF.